The present T cell receptor (beta chain) was sequenced within a study of cytotoxic CD8 clonotypes in ibrutinib-treated CLL. Overall study results and limits: Rising at ibrutinib response, clonality subsequently fell back toward baseline at progression. At the start, clonality exceeded age-matched healthy donors and followed circulating CD8+ T-cell counts. Contraction or stability on treatment characterized the public clonotypes, which were uncommon. The times at which samples were taken varied between sustained-remission and progressing patients.

Comments on this clone: Its target is not known.

Germline-derived CDR1 and CDR2 are MGHRA and YSYEKL. V was shortened by 0 bases and J by 8 bases, with 7 bases between the two germline ends. The CDR3 loop spans 12 amino acids. TCRdb keeps only in-frame clones here, not all; method: immunoSEQ multiplex PCR. The profile covers over 150,000 clones, with 72% appearing a single time and 13% taken by the ten largest. The source was PBMCs, collected after 24 months of ibrutinib treatment. The sequence derives from a human donor with chronic lymphocytic leukemia. The chain carries TRBV4-1 and TRBJ1-2, with unresolved D. The CDR3 coding sequence is TGCGCCAGCAGCCAAGATCTGGCGGGCTACACCTTC. Its protein is CASSQDLAGYTF.